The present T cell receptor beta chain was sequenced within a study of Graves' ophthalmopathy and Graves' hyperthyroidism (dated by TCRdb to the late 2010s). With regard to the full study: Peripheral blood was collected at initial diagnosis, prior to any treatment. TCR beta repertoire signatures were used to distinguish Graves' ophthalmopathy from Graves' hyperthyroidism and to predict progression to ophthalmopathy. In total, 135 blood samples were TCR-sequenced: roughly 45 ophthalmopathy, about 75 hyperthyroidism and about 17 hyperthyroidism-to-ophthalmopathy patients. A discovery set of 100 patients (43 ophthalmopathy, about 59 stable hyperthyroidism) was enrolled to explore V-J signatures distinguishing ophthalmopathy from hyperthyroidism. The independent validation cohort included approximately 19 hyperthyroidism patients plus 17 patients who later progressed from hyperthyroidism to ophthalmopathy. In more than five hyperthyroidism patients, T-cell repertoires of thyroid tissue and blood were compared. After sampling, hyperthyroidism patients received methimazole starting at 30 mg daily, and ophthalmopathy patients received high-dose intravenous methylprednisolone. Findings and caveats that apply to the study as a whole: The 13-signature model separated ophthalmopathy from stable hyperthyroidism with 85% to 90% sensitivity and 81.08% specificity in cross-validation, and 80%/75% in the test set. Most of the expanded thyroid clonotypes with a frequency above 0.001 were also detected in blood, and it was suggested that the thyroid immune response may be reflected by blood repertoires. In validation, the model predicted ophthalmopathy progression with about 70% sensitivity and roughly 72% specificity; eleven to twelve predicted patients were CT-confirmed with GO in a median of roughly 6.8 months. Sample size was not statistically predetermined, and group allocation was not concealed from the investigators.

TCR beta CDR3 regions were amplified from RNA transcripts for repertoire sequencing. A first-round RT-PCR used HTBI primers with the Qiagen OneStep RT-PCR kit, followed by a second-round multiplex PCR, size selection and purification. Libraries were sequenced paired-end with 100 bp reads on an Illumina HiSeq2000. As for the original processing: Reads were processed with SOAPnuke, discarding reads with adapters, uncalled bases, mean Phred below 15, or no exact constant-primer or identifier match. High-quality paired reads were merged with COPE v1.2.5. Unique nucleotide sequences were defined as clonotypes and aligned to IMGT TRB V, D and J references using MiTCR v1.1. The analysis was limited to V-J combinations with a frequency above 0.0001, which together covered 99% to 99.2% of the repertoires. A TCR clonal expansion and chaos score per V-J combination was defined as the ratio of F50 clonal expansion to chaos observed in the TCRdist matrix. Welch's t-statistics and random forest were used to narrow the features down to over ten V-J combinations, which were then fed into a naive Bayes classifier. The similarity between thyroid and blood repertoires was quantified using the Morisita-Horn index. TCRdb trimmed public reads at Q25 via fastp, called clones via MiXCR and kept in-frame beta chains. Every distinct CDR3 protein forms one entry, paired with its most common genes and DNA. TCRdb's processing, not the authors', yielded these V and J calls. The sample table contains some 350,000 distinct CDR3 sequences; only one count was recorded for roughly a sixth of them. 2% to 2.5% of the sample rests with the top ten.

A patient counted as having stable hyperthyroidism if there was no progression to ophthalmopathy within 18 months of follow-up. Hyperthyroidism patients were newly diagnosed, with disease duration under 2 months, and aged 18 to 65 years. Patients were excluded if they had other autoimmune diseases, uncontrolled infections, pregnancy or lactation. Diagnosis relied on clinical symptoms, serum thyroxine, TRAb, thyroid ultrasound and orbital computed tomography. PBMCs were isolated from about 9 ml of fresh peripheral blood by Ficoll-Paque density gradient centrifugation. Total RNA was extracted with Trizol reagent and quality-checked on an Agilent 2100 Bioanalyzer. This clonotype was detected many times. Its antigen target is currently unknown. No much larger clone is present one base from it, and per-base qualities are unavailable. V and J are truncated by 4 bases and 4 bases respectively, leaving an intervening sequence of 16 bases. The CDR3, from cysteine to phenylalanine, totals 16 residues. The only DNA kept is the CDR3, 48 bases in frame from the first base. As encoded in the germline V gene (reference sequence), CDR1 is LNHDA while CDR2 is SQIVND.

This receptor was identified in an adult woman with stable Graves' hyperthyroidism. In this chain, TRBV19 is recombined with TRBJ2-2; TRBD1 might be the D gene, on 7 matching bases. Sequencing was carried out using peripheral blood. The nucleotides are TGTGCCAGTAGTAACCCAGGGGGGAAAGGCACCGGGGAGCTGTTTTTT. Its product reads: CASSNPGGKGTGELFF.